These 20 T cell receptor beta chains came from one sample sequenced in a study of T cell responses to AZD1222 COVID-19 vaccine. The assay was immunoSEQ multiplex PCR, and TCRdb's table has in-frame clones only and misses some. The data contain about 140,000 clones, 93% of them seen just once; the ten biggest clones take up around 5.1%. The sample here was peripheral blood, taken on day 0 of AZD1222 vaccination. All receptors come from an adult in good health.

The chain combines TRBV30 with TRBJ1-5; no clear D gene. The CDR3 covers 12 residues. Trimming removed 5 bases from V and 9 bases from J, with 14 bases in between. Germline V lookup: CDR1 GTSNPN, CDR2 SVGIG (reference sequence). The CDR3 sequence: CAWAGNLGPQHF. The CDR3 DNA reads TGTGCCTGGGCGGGGAACCTAGGGCCCCAGCATTTT.

V gene TRBV30 combines with J gene TRBJ2-2, with a tentative D call TRBD1 (7 bases). The CDR3 sequence is 14 residues long. V lost 1 base and J 5 bases, leaving 11 bases between the germline ends. Germline-derived CDR1 and CDR2 are GTSNPN and SVGIG (reference sequence). CDR3 residues: CAWSAQGRTGELFF. For the CDR3, the DNA is TGTGCCTGGAGTGCACAGGGGAGGACCGGGGAGCTGTTTTTT.

The V and J genes are TRBV7-9 and TRBJ2-2; 8 bases fit TRBD1. The CDR3 runs to 17 residues. The junction had 9 bases not matched to a gene; V was cut back by 5 bases and J by 1 base. Germline loops: CDR1 SEHNR, CDR2 FQNEAQ (reference sequence). For the CDR3, the DNA is TGTGCCAGCAGCGTGCGTCGGACAGGGAGGAACACCGGGGAGCTGTTTTTT. The encoded protein is CASSVRRTGRNTGELFF.

This chain connects TRBV3-1 (or the pseudogene TRBV3-2) to TRBJ1-1; a weak D match, TRBD1 (6 bases). Germline V lookup: CDR1 LGHDT, CDR2 YNNKEL (reference sequence). This CDR3 has 14 amino acids. Trimming left V 3 bases short and J 7 bases short, with 15 bases between. Here the CDR3 DNA reads TGTGCCAGCAGCCAGGGGGGCGCAGGGTTTGAAGCTTTCTTT. Translation gives CASSQGGAGFEAFF.

V and J are TRBV18 and TRBJ2-7; D possibly corresponds to TRBD2 (7 bases). In germline, CDR1 is KGHSH, CDR2 LQKENI. V was trimmed by 2 bases and J by 2 bases, leaving 10 bases between them. The CDR3 runs to 14 residues. CDR3 residues: CASSPFGGPYEQYF. The CDR3 DNA reads TGTGCCAGCTCACCATTCGGGGGGCCCTACGAGCAGTACTTC.

CDR3 nucleotide sequence: TGTGCCAGCAGCCCCCGGGACCGAATCTATAATTCACCCCTCCACTTT. This encodes CASSPRDRIYNSPLHF. This chain connects TRBV9 to TRBJ1-6; the D gene is possibly TRBD1 (5 bases). The CDR3 sequence is 16 residues long. Between the trimmed V and J ends, which lost 4 bases and 3 bases, there was a span of 14 bases. Germline CDR1 reads SGDLS; CDR2 reads YYNGEE.

The chain is built from TRBV7-3 and TRBJ2-3; 8 bases agree with TRBD2. Germline CDR1 and CDR2: SGHTA and FQGTGA. The CDR3 runs 13 residues. The V gene end was trimmed by 6 bases and the J gene end by 5 bases; junction bases not matched to a gene: 4. The CDR3: CASSSGVVDTQYF. The CDR3 coding sequence is TGTGCCAGCAGTAGCGGGGTCGTAGATACGCAGTATTTT.

The chain is built from TRBV19 and TRBJ2-2; no reliable D call. The germline V gene encodes CDR1 LNHDA and CDR2 SQIVND (reference sequence). The CDR3 loop spans 11 amino acids. V was pared by 3 bases and J by 10 bases, with 6 bases between. The CDR3 coding sequence is TGTGCCAGTAGTATTGCTGAGGAGCTGTTTTTT. This codes for CASSIAEELFF.

The chain couples TRBV5-6 to TRBJ1-2; D unclear. Germline V CDR1 and CDR2: SGHDT, YYEEEE. The V end lost 4 bases, the J end lost 5 bases, and 12 bases lay between the germline ends. This CDR3 has 13 residues. The CDR3 loop reads CASSIVGPYGYTF. In DNA form, the CDR3 reads TGTGCCAGCAGCATCGTTGGACCGTATGGCTACACCTTC.

The chain is built from TRBV7-2 and TRBJ2-3; 9 positions agree with TRBD2. V shed 1 base, J shed 0 bases, and the junction held 11 bases outside the gene matches. The CDR3 is made up of 19 amino acids. Looked up from germline, CDR1 is SGHTA and CDR2 is FQGNSA. CDR3 sequence (DNA): TGTGCCAGCAGCTTAGAATTAGGACTAGCGTTTACTAGCACAGATACGCAGTATTTT. Its translation is CASSLELGLAFTSTDTQYF.

The chain uses TRBV12-5 and TRBJ1-5, with 8 bases lining up with TRBD1. Losses at the gene ends were 6 bases for V and 5 bases for J; bases not matched to a gene: 6. CDR3 size: 14 residues. The germline gives CDR1 LGHNT, CDR2 FRNRAP. As DNA, the CDR3 is TGTGCTAGTGGCCCCGACAGGGGTTATCAGCCCCAGCATTTT. This sequence encodes CASGPDRGYQPQHF.

The rearrangement joins TRBV9 to TRBJ2-7; D assignment may be TRBD1 or TRBD2 (6 bases each). The CDR3 contains 14 residues. V was pared by 0 bases and J by 2 bases, with 9 bases between. In germline, CDR1 is SGDLS, CDR2 YYNGEE. Here the CDR3 reads CASSVGGAPYEQYF. CDR3 coding DNA: TGTGCCAGCAGCGTAGGGGGGGCCCCCTACGAGCAGTACTTC.

The chain couples TRBV3-1 (or the pseudogene TRBV3-2) to TRBJ1-2; TRBD1 might be the D (6 bases). This CDR3 has 16 amino acids. V lost 3 bases to trimming and J lost 6 bases, with 20 bases between them. The germline CDR1 and CDR2 sequences are LGHDT and YNNKEL (reference sequence). CDR3 loop: CASSQHEGVGLHGYTF. For the CDR3, the DNA is TGTGCCAGCAGCCAGCACGAGGGGGTCGGTCTTCATGGCTACACCTTC.

The CDR3 region has the DNA TGTGCCTGGATTAACCGGGGGATGTATAATTCACCCCTCCACTTT. Translation gives CAWINRGMYNSPLHF. This sequence joins TRBV30 and TRBJ1-6, with D maybe TRBD1 (5 bases). V lost 4 bases and J 4 bases, leaving 14 bases between the germline ends. The germline CDR1 and CDR2 sequences are GTSNPN and SVGIG (reference sequence). This CDR3 spans 15 amino acids.

The chain uses TRBV6-5 and TRBJ1-2; weak D call: TRBD1 (6 bases). V lost 2 bases to trimming and J lost 10 bases, with 8 bases between them. The CDR3 is 11 residues long. Germline CDR1 reads MNHEY; CDR2 reads SVGAGI. For the CDR3, the DNA is TGTGCCAGCAGTTACGGGGGGCCCTACACCTTC. Protein sequence: CASSYGGPYTF.

The rearrangement joins TRBV20-1 to TRBJ2-1, with D possibly being TRBD1 (5 bases). CDR3 length: 14 amino acids. The germline V gene encodes CDR1 DFQATT and CDR2 SNEGSKA (reference sequence). Trimming removed 3 bases from V and 7 bases from J, with 16 bases in between. CDR3 DNA: TGCAGTGCTAGTTGGACAAGGGCGCGGAATGAGCAGTTCTTC. Protein: CSASWTRARNEQFF.

As regards this clone: At one end the junction does not follow the germline gene, possibly because of a read error. This chain joins TRBV6-5 and TRBJ1-1; D is undetermined. This CDR3 spans 15 amino acids. Germline-derived CDR1 and CDR2 are MNHEY and SVGAGI. The CDR3: CASSLEEGRNTEAFF. The CDR3 region has the DNA TGTGCCAGTAGTTTAGAGGAAGGGAGGAACACTGAAGCTTTCTTT.

V usage is TRBV6-5 and J usage is TRBJ1-6; D uncertain. The CDR3 consists of 14 residues. The V and J ends lost 7 bases and 4 bases respectively, with 11 bases between them. Germline loops: CDR1 MNHEY, CDR2 SVGAGI. CDR3 sequence (DNA): TGTGCCAGCACCCCCCCAGGTTATAATTCACCCCTCCACTTT. Amino acid sequence: CASTPPGYNSPLHF.

The chain couples TRBV28 to TRBJ2-5; 7 nucleotides match TRBD2. The CDR3 consists of 16 residues. Trimming cost V 1 base and J 0 bases; bases outside gene matches: 5. Germline-derived CDR1 and CDR2 are MDHEN and SYDVKM. CDR3 amino acids: CASSLYQRGNQETQYF. The DNA for the CDR3 is TGTGCCAGCAGTTTATACCAGCGGGGAAACCAAGAGACCCAGTACTTC.

This clone came up once. The chain employs TRBV11-2 and TRBJ1-2, with a weak D call TRBD1 (6 bases). Germline CDR1 SGHAT, CDR2 FQNNGV. Deletions cut 5 bases from V and 4 bases from J, with 8 bases between. CDR3 size: 12 residues. CDR3 region: CASSLDSYGYTF. The CDR3 nucleotides are TGTGCCAGCAGCCTGGACAGCTATGGCTACACCTTC.